One and the same sample provided the 26 T cell receptor beta chains below, sequenced in a study of cytomegalovirus exposure and HLA in healthy donors. PCR primers comprised 60 Vbeta and 13 Jbeta primers. This table comes from immunoSEQ multiplex PCR, and its TCRdb copy is limited to in-frame clones, with some not included. The table shows approximately 86,000 clones, with approximately 83% occurring only once. Sequenced sample: PBMCs. Receptors were obtained from a man aged 35 to 55 in good health and CMV-seronegative.

The chain uses TRBV28 and TRBJ1-6; TRBD1 aligns across 9 bases. The CDR3 is made up of 16 amino acids. Germline V lookup: CDR1 MDHEN, CDR2 SYDVKM. V shed 5 bases and J 5 bases; nucleotides not matched to a gene: 7. The CDR3 coding sequence is TGTGCCAGCAGTACGGACAGGGGCGGAGATAATTCACCCCTCCACTTT. Its translation is CASSTDRGGDNSPLHF.

The J gene is TRBJ2-7, the V gene TRBV4-1; unclear D gene. CDR1 is MGHRA, CDR2 YSYEKL, per germline. This CDR3 is built from 14 residues. V was clipped by 7 bases and J by 3 bases, with 16 bases between them. CDR3 in amino acids: CASKTGSGVYEQYF. In DNA form, the CDR3 reads TGCGCCAGCAAAACTGGGTCCGGAGTCTACGAGCAGTACTTC.

This clone has a single count. The gene calls are TRBV29-1 and TRBJ2-3; the match to TRBD1 covers 7 bases. Germline CDR1 SQVTM, CDR2 ANQGSEA. Trimming cost V 0 bases and J 4 bases; bases outside gene matches: 7. The CDR3 consists of 15 residues. The CDR3 nucleotides are TGCAGCGTTGAAGAAAGACGGGACAGACCAGATACGCAGTATTTT. Translating gives CSVEERRDRPDTQYF.

The rearrangement uses TRBV6-1 and TRBJ1-2, with 8 nucleotides matching TRBD1. The CDR3 has 14 residues. The V gene end was trimmed by 3 bases and the J gene end by 4 bases; junction bases not matched to a gene: 4. Germline-derived CDR1 and CDR2 are MNHNS and SASEGT. The CDR3: CASSEDRVGYGYTF. In nucleotides, the CDR3 is TGTGCCAGCAGTGAGGACAGGGTTGGCTATGGCTACACCTTC.

The chain links TRBV10-3 to TRBJ1-4; TRBD1 might be the D (6 bases). Germline V gene lookup returns CDR1 ENHRY and CDR2 SYGVKD. V lost 0 bases and J lost 8, with 10 bases in between. The length of the CDR3 is 14 residues. The CDR3 spells CAISESGTSEKLFF. CDR3 in DNA: TGTGCCATCAGTGAGTCGGGGACAAGCGAAAAACTGTTTTTT.

The rearrangement links TRBV25-1 to TRBJ1-2; D not certain. V was shortened by 5 bases and J by 3 bases, with 13 bases between the two germline ends. CDR1 is MGHDK and CDR2 is SYGVNS in the germline V gene. This CDR3 has 14 amino acids. The CDR3 loop reads CASSPEVLYYGYTF. The CDR3 DNA reads as TGTGCCAGCAGTCCCGAGGTTCTTTACTATGGCTACACCTTC.

This clone has just a few counts. The rearrangement uses TRBV5-6 and TRBJ2-7, with 7 bases lining up with TRBD1. With 3 bases clipped from V and 2 bases from J, the junction kept 5 bases outside the gene matches. The CDR3 is 14 residues long. CDR1 is SGHDT, CDR2 YYEEEE, per germline. This CDR3 reads CASSSGTDPYEQYF. The CDR3 nucleotides read TGTGCCAGCAGCTCCGGGACAGACCCCTACGAGCAGTACTTC.

This clone was seen more than once but under ten times. The gene calls are TRBV2 and TRBJ1-4; D call uncertain. The germline gives CDR1 SNHLY, CDR2 FYNNEI. V lost 8 bases, J lost 4 bases, and 11 bases lay in between. The CDR3 is made up of 13 amino acids. CDR3 loop: CASVLDFNEKLFF. CDR3 sequence (DNA): TGTGCCAGCGTTCTGGACTTTAATGAAAAACTGTTTTTT.

The chain is built from TRBV5-4 and TRBJ2-5; TRBD1 agrees at 11 bases. The germline V gene encodes CDR1 SGHNT and CDR2 YYREEE (reference sequence). J gave up 3 bases and V 7 bases, and 2 bases lay outside the gene matches. CDR3 length: 13 amino acids. In nucleotides, the CDR3 is TGTGCCAGCGGACAGGGGGCAGAAGAGACCCAGTACTTC. It is translated as CASGQGAEETQYF.

This chain joins TRBV19 and TRBJ2-4; maybe TRBD2 (7 bases). Germline lookup yields CDR1 LNHDA and CDR2 SQIVND (reference sequence). CDR3 length: 16 residues. The V gene lost 4 bases and the J gene lost 9 bases, with 22 bases spanning the gap. CDR3 coding DNA: TGTGCCAGTAGTACTGTCTCGGGGGGCCCTAGGGGCATTCAGTACTTC. As protein: CASSTVSGGPRGIQYF.

This chain uses TRBV4-1 with TRBJ2-4; 11 bases align to TRBD1. The V gene's germline CDR1 is MGHRA and CDR2 YSYEKL. CDR3 size: 15 residues. J lost 7 bases, V lost 2 bases, and 4 bases had no gene match. CDR3 bases: TGCGCCAGCAGCCAAACCCGGGACAGGGGGAACATTCAGTACTTC. Translation: CASSQTRDRGNIQYF.

The V gene is TRBV5-6, the J gene TRBJ2-3; possible D gene TRBD2, 6 bases. This CDR3 contains 15 residues. Trimming took off 1 base at V and 3 bases at J, with 12 bases between the two ends. Per the germline V gene, CDR1 is SGHDT and CDR2 is YYEEEE. CDR3 amino acids: CASSLTGETTDTQYF. CDR3 coding DNA: TGTGCCAGCAGCTTGACGGGGGAGACTACAGATACGCAGTATTTT.

The chain links TRBV10-3 to TRBJ1-1, with TRBD1 matching 10 bases. V was pared by 4 bases and J by 3 bases, with 5 bases of the junction left unmatched. Looked up from germline, CDR1 is ENHRY and CDR2 is SYGVKD. The CDR3 is 15 residues long. CDR3 protein: CAISGGTGVYTEAFF. In DNA, the CDR3 is TGTGCCATCAGTGGAGGGACAGGGGTTTACACTGAAGCTTTCTTT.

The rearrangement joins TRBV28 to TRBJ1-1, with D perhaps TRBD1 (6 bases). V was shortened by 3 bases and J by 4 bases, with 9 bases between the two germline ends. The V gene's germline CDR1 is MDHEN and CDR2 SYDVKM. CDR3 length: 13 residues. CDR3 nucleotides: TGTGCCAGCAGTTTGGGGGCGCGCACTGAAGCTTTCTTT. Its translation is CASSLGARTEAFF.

The chain links TRBV5-1 to TRBJ2-3, with 11 bases identical to TRBD2. V was clipped by 2 bases and J by 3 bases; unmatched bases: 2. Germline CDR1 reads SGHRS; CDR2 reads YFSETQ. The length of the CDR3 is 15 residues. The CDR3 DNA reads TGCGCCAGCAGCTTTTTAGCGGGGGGGACAGATACGCAGTATTTT. Translating it yields CASSFLAGGTDTQYF.

This sequence joins TRBV2 and TRBJ1-1, with D possibly being TRBD1 (5 bases). This CDR3 is 14 amino acids long. V lost 7 bases, J lost 7 bases, and 19 bases lay in between. The germline V gene encodes CDR1 SNHLY and CDR2 FYNNEI. The CDR3 DNA sequence: TGTGCCAGCAATGGGGGGACGGCTCCCTTTGAAGCTTTCTTT. As protein: CASNGGTAPFEAFF. Full variable domain (remainder filled in from reference TRBV2 and TRBJ1-1): EPEVTQTPSHQVTQMGQEVILRCVPISNHLYFYWYRQILGQKVEFLVSFYNNEISEKSEIFDDQFSVERPDGSNFTLKIRSTKLEDSAMYFCASNGGTAPFEAFFGQGTRLTVV.

The chain has TRBV19 and TRBJ2-2; the D gene is possibly TRBD2 (6 bases). The CDR3 loop spans 12 amino acids. V lost 8 bases and J lost 8, with 12 bases in between. Germline CDR1 is LNHDA and CDR2 is SQIVND (reference sequence). The CDR3 nucleotides are TGTGCCAGTCGGGACTTTGTAGGGGAGCTGTTTTTT. Translation gives CASRDFVGELFF.

The chain links TRBV11-2 to TRBJ1-1; D gene ambiguous. Trimming took off 5 bases at V and 5 bases at J, with 21 bases between the two ends. Germline lookup yields CDR1 SGHAT and CDR2 FQNNGV. This CDR3 comprises 16 residues. Written as DNA, the CDR3 is TGTGCCAGCAGCCAAACAGCCAGTTCCCCGGGGACTGAAGCTTTCTTT. Translated, it gives CASSQTASSPGTEAFF.

This clone turned up a few times. The chain recombines TRBV27 with TRBJ2-5; no clear D. The J call could be wrong; TRBJ2-7 is a better fit for the DNA end. Germline V gene sequence: CDR1 MNHEY, CDR2 SMNVEV (reference sequence). This CDR3 is built from 13 residues. The CDR3 region is CASSLSSGYEQYF. CDR3 sequence (DNA): TGTGCCAGCAGTTTATCGAGTGGTTACGAGCAGTACTTC.

Only a few counts were recorded for this clone. The CDR3, as DNA: TGCGCCAGCAGCTTCCAGCCTCCAGGGACAAGCAATCAGCCCCAGCATTTT. Translating gives CASSFQPPGTSNQPQHF. The chain is built from TRBV5-1 and TRBJ1-5, with D possibly matching TRBD1 (6 bases). Germline CDR1 and CDR2: SGHRS and YFSETQ. V gave up 2 bases and J gave up 1 base, with 16 bases separating them. The CDR3 spans 17 residues.

This clone has only a few counts. V is TRBV27 and J is TRBJ1-1, with 7 bases identical to TRBD1. CDR3 length: 14 residues. The trim removed 6 bases at V and 5 bases at J, leaving 9 bases unmatched. Germline-derived CDR1 and CDR2 are MNHEY and SMNVEV (reference sequence). CDR3 loop: CASSPPRGRTEAFF. The CDR3 DNA reads as TGTGCCAGCAGCCCTCCTAGGGGGCGGACTGAAGCTTTCTTT.

The V gene is TRBV7-3, the J gene TRBJ1-1, with D hard to call. The CDR3 loop spans 13 amino acids. Germline assignment: CDR1 SGHTA and CDR2 FQGTGA. Trimming removed 3 bases from V and 1 base from J, with 6 bases in between. CDR3 sequence (DNA): TGTGCCAGCAGCTTCGGCGGGAACACTGAAGCTTTCTTT. Its protein product is CASSFGGNTEAFF.

V and J are TRBV20-1 and TRBJ2-1; D remains unclear. This CDR3 contains 10 residues. The V end lost 5 bases, the J end lost 13 bases, and 12 bases lay between the germline ends. The V gene's germline CDR1 is DFQATT and CDR2 SNEGSKA (reference sequence). In DNA, the CDR3 is TGCAGTGCTCAGGTGATCTTTCAGTTCTTC. Encoded protein: CSAQVIFQFF.

J is TRBJ2-1 and V is TRBV13, with 15 positions matching TRBD2. CDR3 length: 18 amino acids. With V trimmed by 4 bases and J by 0 bases, 4 bases remained unmatched. Germline-derived CDR1 and CDR2 are PRHDT and FYEKMQ (reference sequence). CDR3 in amino acids: CASSSGTSGGSSYNEQFF. The CDR3 DNA follows: TGTGCCAGCAGCTCGGGGACTAGCGGGGGGAGCTCCTACAATGAGCAGTTCTTC.

The rearrangement uses TRBV5-6 and TRBJ1-4; maybe TRBD1 (5 bases). Germline assignment: CDR1 SGHDT and CDR2 YYEEEE. This CDR3 region has 14 residues. V shed 4 bases and J shed 7 bases, with 14 bases lying between them. CDR3 loop: CASSLQTVREKLFF. CDR3 nucleotide sequence: TGTGCCAGCAGCCTCCAGACAGTGCGTGAAAAACTGTTTTTT.

This chain uses TRBV7-2 with TRBJ1-3, with unresolved D. The CDR3 sequence is 15 residues long. V was trimmed by 5 bases and J by 0 bases, leaving 11 bases between them. In germline, CDR1 is SGHTA, CDR2 FQGNSA. The CDR3: CASSANLISGNTIYF. In DNA, the CDR3 is TGTGCCAGCAGCGCCAATCTAATCTCTGGAAACACCATATATTTT. Full variable domain (rest looked up from reference TRBV7-2 and TRBJ1-3): GAGVSQSPSNKVTEKGKDVELRCDPISGHTALYWYRQSLGQGLEFLIYFQGNSAPDKSGLPSDRFSAERTGGSVSTLTIQRTQQEDSAVYLCASSANLISGNTIYFGEGSWLTVV.